This T cell receptor (beta chain) derives from a study of shared clonotypes between healthy human individuals. Findings of the study overall: Researchers found naive subsets generally carried larger estimated richness than memory subsets.

As originally analysed: In the immunoSEQ data, sequences were junction-only and lacked quality scores, so filtering differed. Using immunoSEQ multiplex PCR, the repertoire was profiled, and TCRdb retains in-frame clones only, with some absent. That table gives V, J and clone size, and the DNA gave D and trimming. Counted here are 2,100,000 or so clones, more than 90% occurring once; the ten biggest clones make up roughly 0.13%. Germline values: CDR1 MNHEY, CDR2 SVGAGI. This CDR3 contains 15 residues. The ends were cut back, 6 bases at V and 4 bases at J, with 19 bases in the middle. This clone turned up a few times. The antigen is not known.

The TCR comes from a man aged 18 to 35 in good health. The rearrangement links TRBV6-5 to TRBJ2-7, with no clear D. The sequenced sample was naive CD4+ T cells sorted from blood. Subset denoted: CD45RA+ positively selected. The CDR3 coding sequence is TGTGCCAGCAGGACCTCAGCCCCCGGATCTTACGAGCAGTACTTC. The encoded protein is CASRTSAPGSYEQYF.